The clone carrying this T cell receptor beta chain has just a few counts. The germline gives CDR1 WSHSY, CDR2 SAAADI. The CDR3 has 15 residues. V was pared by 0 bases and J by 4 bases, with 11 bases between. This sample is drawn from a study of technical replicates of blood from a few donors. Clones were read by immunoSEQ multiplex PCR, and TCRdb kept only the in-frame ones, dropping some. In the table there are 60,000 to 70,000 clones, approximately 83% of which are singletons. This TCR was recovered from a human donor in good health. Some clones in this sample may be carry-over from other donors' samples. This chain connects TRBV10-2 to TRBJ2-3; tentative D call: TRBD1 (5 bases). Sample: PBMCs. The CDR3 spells CASSESIRVPDTQYF. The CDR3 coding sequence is TGCGCCAGCAGTGAGTCGATCAGGGTACCAGATACGCAGTATTTT.